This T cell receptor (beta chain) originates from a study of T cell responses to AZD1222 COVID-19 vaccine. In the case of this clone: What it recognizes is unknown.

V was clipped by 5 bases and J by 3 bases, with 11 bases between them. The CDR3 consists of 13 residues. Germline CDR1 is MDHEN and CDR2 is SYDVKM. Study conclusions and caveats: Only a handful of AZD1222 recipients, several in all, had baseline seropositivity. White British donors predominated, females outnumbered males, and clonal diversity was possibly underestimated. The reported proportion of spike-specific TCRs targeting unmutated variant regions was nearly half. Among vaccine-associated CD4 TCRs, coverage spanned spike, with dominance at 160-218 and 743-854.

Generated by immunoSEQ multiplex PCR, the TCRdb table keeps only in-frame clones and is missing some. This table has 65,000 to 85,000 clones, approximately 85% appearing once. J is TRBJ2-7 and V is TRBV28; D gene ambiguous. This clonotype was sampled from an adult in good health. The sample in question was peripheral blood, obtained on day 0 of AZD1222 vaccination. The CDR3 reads CASSLELIYEQYF. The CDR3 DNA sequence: TGTGCCAGCAGTCTGGAACTAATCTACGAGCAGTACTTC. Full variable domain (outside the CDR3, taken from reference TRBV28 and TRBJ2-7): DVKVTQSSRYLVKRTGEKVFLECVQDMDHENMFWYRQDPGLGLRLIYFSYDVKMKEKGDIPEGYSVSREKKERFSLILESASTNQTSMYLCASSLELIYEQYFGPGTRLTVT.